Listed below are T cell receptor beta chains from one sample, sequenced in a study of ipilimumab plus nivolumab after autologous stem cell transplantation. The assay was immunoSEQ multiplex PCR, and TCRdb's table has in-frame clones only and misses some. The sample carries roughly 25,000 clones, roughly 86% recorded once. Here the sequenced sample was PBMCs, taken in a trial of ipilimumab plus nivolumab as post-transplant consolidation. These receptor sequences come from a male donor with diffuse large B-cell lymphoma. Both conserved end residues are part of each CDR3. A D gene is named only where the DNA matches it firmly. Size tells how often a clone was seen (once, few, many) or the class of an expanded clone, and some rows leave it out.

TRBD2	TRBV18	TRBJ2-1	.	CASSPPSGGGSYNEQFF	TGTGCCAGCTCACCCCCGTCCGGGGGGGGCTCCTACAATGAGCAGTTCTTC
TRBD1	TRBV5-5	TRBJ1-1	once	CASSLAVSGGTEAFF	TGTGCCAGCAGCTTGGCCGTTTCAGGGGGAACTGAAGCTTTCTTT
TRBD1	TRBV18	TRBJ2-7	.	CASSPGQGAYEQYF	TGTGCCAGCTCACCCGGACAGGGGGCCTACGAGCAGTACTTC
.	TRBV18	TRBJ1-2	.	CASSPGGLVYGYTF	TGTGCCAGCTCACCAGGGGGGCTGGTCTATGGCTACACCTTC
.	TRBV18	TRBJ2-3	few	CASSPASSLGSTQYF	TGTGCCAGCTCACCAGCGAGCTCCCTGGGTTCTACGCAGTATTTT
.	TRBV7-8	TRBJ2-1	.	CASSLGEASNEQFF	TGTGCCAGCAGCTTAGGGGAAGCTAGTAATGAGCAGTTCTTC
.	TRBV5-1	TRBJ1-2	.	CASRGETSQYGYTF	TGCGCCAGCAGGGGGGAGACAAGTCAATATGGCTACACCTTC
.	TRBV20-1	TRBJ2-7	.	CSARSVNEQYF	TGCAGTGCTAGATCCGTAAACGAGCAGTACTTC
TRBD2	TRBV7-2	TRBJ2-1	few	CASSLAPAGVYNEQFF	TGTGCCAGCAGCTTAGCGCCCGCGGGGGTCTACAATGAGCAGTTCTTC
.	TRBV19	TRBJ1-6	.	CASSMRGMGNSPLHF	TGTGCCAGTAGTATGAGGGGAATGGGGAATTCACCCCTCCACTTT
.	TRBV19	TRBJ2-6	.	CASSIDPPYSGANVLTF	TGTGCCAGTAGTATAGATCCCCCCTACTCTGGGGCCAACGTCCTGACTTTC